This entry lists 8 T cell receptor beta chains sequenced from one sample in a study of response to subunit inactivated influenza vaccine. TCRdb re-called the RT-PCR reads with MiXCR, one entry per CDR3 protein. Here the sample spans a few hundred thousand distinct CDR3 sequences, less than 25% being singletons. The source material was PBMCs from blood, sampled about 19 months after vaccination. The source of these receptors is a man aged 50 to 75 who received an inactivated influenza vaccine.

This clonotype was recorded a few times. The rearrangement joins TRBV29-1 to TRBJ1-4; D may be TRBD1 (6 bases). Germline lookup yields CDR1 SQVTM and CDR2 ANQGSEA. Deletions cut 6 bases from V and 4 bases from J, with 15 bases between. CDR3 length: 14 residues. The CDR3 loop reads CSVRQAEVNEKLFF. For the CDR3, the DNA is TGCAGCGTAAGACAGGCTGAAGTTAATGAAAAACTGTTTTTT. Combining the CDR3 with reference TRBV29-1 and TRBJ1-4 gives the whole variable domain SAVISQKPSRDICQRGTSLTIQCQVDSQVTMMFWYRQQPGQSLTLIATANQGSEATYESGFVIDKFPISRPNLTFSTLTVSNMSPEDSSIYLCSVRQAEVNEKLFFGSGTQLSVL.

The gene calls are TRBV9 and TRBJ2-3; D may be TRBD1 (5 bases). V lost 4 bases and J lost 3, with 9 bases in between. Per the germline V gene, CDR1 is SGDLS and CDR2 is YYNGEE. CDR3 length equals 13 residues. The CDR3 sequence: CASSTSGTDTQYF. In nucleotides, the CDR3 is TGTGCCAGCAGCACATCAGGGACAGATACGCAGTATTTT.

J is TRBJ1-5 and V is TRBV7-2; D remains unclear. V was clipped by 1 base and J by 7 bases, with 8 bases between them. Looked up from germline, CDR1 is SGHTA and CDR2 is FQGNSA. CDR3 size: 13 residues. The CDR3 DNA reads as TGTGCCAGCAGCTTAGGGAAAGGACAGCCCCAGCATTTT. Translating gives CASSLGKGQPQHF.

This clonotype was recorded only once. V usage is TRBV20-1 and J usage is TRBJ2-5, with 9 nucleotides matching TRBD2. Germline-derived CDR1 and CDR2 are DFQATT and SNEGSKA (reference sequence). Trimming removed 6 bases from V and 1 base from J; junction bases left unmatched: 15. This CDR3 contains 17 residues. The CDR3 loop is CSAISDLAGELQETQYF. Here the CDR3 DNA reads TGCAGTGCCATTTCAGATTTAGCGGGAGAACTCCAAGAGACCCAGTACTTC.

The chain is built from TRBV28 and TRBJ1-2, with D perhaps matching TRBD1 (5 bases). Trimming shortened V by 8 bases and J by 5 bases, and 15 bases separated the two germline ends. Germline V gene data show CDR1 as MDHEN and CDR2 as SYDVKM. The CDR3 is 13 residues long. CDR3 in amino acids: CASLPPSGYGYTF. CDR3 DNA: TGTGCCAGCCTCCCGCCTTCAGGGTATGGCTACACCTTC.

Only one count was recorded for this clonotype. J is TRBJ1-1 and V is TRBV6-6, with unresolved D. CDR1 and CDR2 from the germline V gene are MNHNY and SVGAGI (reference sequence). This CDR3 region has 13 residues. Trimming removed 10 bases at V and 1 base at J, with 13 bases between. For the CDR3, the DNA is TGTGCCACCCAACTTTCAGAGAACACTGAAGCTTTCTTT. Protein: CATQLSENTEAFF.

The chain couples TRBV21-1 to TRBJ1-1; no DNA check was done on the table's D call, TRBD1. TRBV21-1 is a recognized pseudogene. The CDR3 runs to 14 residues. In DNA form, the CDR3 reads TGTGCCAGCAGCACTGGGGACAGCCGGGGTGAAGCTTTCTTT. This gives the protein CASSTGDSRGEAFF.

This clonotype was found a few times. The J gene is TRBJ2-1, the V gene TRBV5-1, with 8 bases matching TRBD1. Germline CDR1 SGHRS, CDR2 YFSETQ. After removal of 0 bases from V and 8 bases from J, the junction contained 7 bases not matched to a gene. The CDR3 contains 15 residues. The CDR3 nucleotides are TGCGCCAGCAGCTTGGAGGCAGGGGGCTGGGATGAGCAGTTCTTC. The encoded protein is CASSLEAGGWDEQFF.